This T cell receptor beta chain was found in a study of blood T cell repertoires in COVID-19. Method: immunoSEQ multiplex PCR; TCRdb's copy keeps in-frame clones and lacks some. In the table there are about 120,000 clones, 79% of which are singletons. Trimming removed 0 bases from V and 2 bases from J, with 11 bases in between. The CDR3 runs 16 residues. Germline-derived CDR1 and CDR2 are MGHRA and YSYEKL. The specimen sequenced was peripheral blood. The sequence was collected from a woman of 80 years or more with acute or convalescent COVID-19. This sequence joins TRBV4-1 and TRBJ2-1; D is uncertain. CDR3 loop: CASSQDYSLTYNEQFF. The CDR3 DNA follows: TGCGCCAGCAGCCAAGATTATAGTTTGACCTACAATGAGCAGTTCTTC.